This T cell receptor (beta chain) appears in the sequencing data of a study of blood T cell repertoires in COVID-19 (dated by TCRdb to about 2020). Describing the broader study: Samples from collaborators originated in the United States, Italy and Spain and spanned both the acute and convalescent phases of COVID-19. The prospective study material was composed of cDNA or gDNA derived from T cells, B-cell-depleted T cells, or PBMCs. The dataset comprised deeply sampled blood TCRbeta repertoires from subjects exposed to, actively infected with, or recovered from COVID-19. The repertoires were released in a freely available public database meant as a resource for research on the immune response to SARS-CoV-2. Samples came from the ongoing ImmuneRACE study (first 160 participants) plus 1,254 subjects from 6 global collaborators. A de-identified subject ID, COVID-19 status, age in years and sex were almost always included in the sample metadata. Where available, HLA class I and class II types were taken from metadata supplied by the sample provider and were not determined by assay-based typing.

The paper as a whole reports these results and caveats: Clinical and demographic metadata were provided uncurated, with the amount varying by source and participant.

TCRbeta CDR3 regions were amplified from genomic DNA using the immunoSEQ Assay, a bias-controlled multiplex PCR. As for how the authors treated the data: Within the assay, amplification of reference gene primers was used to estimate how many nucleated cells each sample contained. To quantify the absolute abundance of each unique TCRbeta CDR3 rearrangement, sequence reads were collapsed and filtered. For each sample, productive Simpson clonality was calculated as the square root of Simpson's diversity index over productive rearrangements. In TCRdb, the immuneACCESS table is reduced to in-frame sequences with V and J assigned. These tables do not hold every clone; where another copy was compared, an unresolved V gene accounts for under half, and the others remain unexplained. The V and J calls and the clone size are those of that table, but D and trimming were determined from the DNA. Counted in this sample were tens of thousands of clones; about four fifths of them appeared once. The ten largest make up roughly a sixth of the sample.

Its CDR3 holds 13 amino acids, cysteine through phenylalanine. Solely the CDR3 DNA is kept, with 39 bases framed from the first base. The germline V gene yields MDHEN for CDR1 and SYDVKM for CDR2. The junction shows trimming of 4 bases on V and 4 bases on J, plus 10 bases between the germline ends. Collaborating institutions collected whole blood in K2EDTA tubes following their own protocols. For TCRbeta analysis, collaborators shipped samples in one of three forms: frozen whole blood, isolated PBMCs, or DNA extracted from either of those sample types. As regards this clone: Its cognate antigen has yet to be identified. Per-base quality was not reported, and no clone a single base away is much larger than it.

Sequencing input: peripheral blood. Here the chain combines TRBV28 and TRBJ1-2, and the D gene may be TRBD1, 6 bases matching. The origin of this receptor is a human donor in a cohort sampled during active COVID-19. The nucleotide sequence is TGTGCCAGCAGTTATACAGGGCCCTATGGCTACACCTTC. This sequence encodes CASSYTGPYGYTF.